One T cell receptor (beta chain) is described in this entry. Antigen specificity is unknown. This PCR relied on a set of 60 Vbeta primers and 13 Jbeta primers. The table came from immunoSEQ multiplex PCR; TCRdb's copy has only in-frame clones and leaves some out. The data contain 95,000 to 100,000 clones, 75% of them seen just once; the ten biggest clones take up 10%. The CDR3 runs 14 residues. V lost 0 bases to trimming and J lost 7 bases, with 12 bases between them. Germline lookup yields CDR1 LNHNV and CDR2 YYDKDF (reference sequence). These data are taken from a study of cytomegalovirus exposure and HLA in healthy donors. Whole-study results and caveats: Clonal expansion was found to be greater in HLA-associated TCR beta chains than in equally common others in a later analysis. CMV antigen specificity was confirmed in vitro for three CMV-associated chains.

Likely unrecorded immune exposures existed in these nominally healthy donors. The chain recombines TRBV15 with TRBJ2-5; weak D call: TRBD2 (5 bases). The source is a man aged 45-60 years in good health and CMV-seronegative. Sequencing was done on a sample of PBMCs. The CDR3 loop is CATSRDREGGTQYF. The CDR3 DNA reads as TGTGCCACCAGCAGAGATCGTGAGGGCGGGACCCAGTACTTC.